Listed below are T cell receptor beta chains from one sample, sequenced in a study of T cell responses to AZD1222 COVID-19 vaccine. This table comes from immunoSEQ multiplex PCR, and its TCRdb copy is limited to in-frame clones, with some not included. The sample yields 89,000 or so clones, around 86% seen once. Sequencing used peripheral blood, obtained on day 0 of AZD1222 vaccination. All receptors derive from an adult in good health. CDR3s include the opening cysteine and the closing phenylalanine or tryptophan. The order of the fields is J gene, V gene, clone size, CDR3 protein. Size is stated for part of the rows, as once, few or many counts, or as a class when the clone is expanded.

TRBJ2-5,TRBV11-2,-,CASSSYAGTSWETQYF
TRBJ1-2,TRBV28,-,CASSFPQDRVDYGYTF
TRBJ1-6,TRBV18,once,CASSPGVYGTNSPLHF
TRBJ1-2,TRBV11-1,-,CASSSRQGAVGYTF
TRBJ2-7,TRBV10-3,-,CAISDSHRGQEEQYF
TRBJ1-2,TRBV4-3,-,CASSQLIDSIYGYTF
TRBJ1-1,TRBV18,-,CASSPLEGAHEAFF
TRBJ1-1,TRBV5-5,-,CASSPPTLGTEAFF
TRBJ2-3,TRBV3-1/TRBV3-2,-,CASSPSVSGTQYF
TRBJ2-7,TRBV12-5,-,CASGMGTGFLEQYF
TRBJ1-2,TRBV18,-,CASSPQGQIRTYGYTF
TRBJ2-5,TRBV28,-,CASTPGGRVPETQYF
TRBJ1-1,TRBV12-3/TRBV12-4,-,CASTPTGYTEAFF
TRBJ1-1,TRBV5-1,-,CASRYTGNMNTEAFF
TRBJ1-1,TRBV7-9,few,CASSLGLKNTEAFF
TRBJ1-1,TRBV6-2/TRBV6-3,-,CASSSSQGVGTEAFF